This is a list of T cell receptor beta chains from one sample in a study of OX40 agonist ivuxolimab in advanced cancers. The table came from immunoSEQ multiplex PCR; TCRdb's copy has only in-frame clones and leaves some out. The sample lists about 63,000 clones, 70% to 90% occurring once. The starting material was CD4+ or CD8+ T cells sorted from blood, obtained in a trial of the OX40 agonist ivuxolimab. These receptors were taken from an adult with an advanced solid tumor such as melanoma, head and neck, liver or kidney cancer. CDR3s include the opening cysteine and the closing phenylalanine or tryptophan. Each record gives: D gene, clone size, V gene, J gene, CDR3 protein, CDR3 DNA. A D gene is named only where the DNA matches it firmly. The size entry is marked missing in some rows and otherwise reads once, few, many or a size class.

>-|-|TRBV11-2|TRBJ2-1
CASSLRLASGLSSYNEQFF
TGTGCCAGCAGCTTAAGGCTAGCGTCGGGACTTAGCTCCTACAATGAGCAGTTCTTC
>-|-|TRBV30|TRBJ1-2
CAWSRPGPASYGYTF
TGTGCCTGGAGCCGTCCGGGCCCGGCTAGCTATGGCTACACCTTC
>-|-|TRBV5-1|TRBJ1-1
CASSLSTANTEAFF
TGCGCCAGCAGCTTGAGTACAGCGAACACTGAAGCTTTCTTT
>TRBD1|-|TRBV2|TRBJ2-7
CASSRQGATYEQYF
TGTGCCAGCAGTCGACAGGGGGCAACCTACGAGCAGTACTTC
>-|-|TRBV5-1|TRBJ1-3
CASSFNGGESPSGNTIYF
TGCGCCAGCAGCTTTAACGGTGGAGAATCACCTTCTGGAAACACCATATATTTT
>-|-|TRBV29-1|TRBJ2-7
CSVAPFRTRDYEQYF
TGCAGCGTAGCCCCCTTTCGGACAAGGGACTACGAGCAGTACTTC
>-|-|TRBV6-5|TRBJ1-1
CASTPTGRYTEAFF
TGTGCCAGCACCCCCACAGGGAGGTACACTGAAGCTTTCTTT
>-|-|TRBV30|TRBJ1-2
CAWSVRGRAYGYTF
TGTGCCTGGAGTGTCCGGGGCAGGGCCTATGGCTACACCTTC
>-|-|TRBV19|TRBJ2-7
CATRQVGGEQYF
TGTGCCACCCGACAGGTTGGGGGGGAGCAGTACTTC
>-|-|TRBV2|TRBJ1-2
CAGTGTVNYGYTF
TGTGCCGGTACCGGGACGGTGAACTATGGCTACACCTTC
>-|once|TRBV25-1|TRBJ1-2
CASSAGGQTGGYTF
TGTGCCAGCAGTGCTGGGGGGCAGACTGGGGGCTACACCTTC
>-|-|TRBV18|TRBJ2-5
CASSPGTIQETQYF
TGTGCCAGCTCACCAGGGACCATCCAAGAGACCCAGTACTTC
>TRBD2|-|TRBV30|TRBJ2-7
CAWSVRTSGRSSYEQYF
TGTGCCTGGAGTGTAAGGACTAGCGGGAGGAGCTCCTACGAGCAGTACTTC
>TRBD2|-|TRBV12-5|TRBJ2-7
CASGLVLGPGTSGRYREQYF
TGTGCTAGTGGTTTGGTACTCGGGCCGGGGACTAGCGGGAGATATAGGGAGCAGTACTTC
>-|-|TRBV20-1|TRBJ1-1
CSANRDTEAFF
TGCAGTGCAAACAGGGACACTGAAGCTTTCTTT
>-|-|TRBV2|TRBJ1-6
CASTPRDGNSPLHF
TGTGCCAGCACCCCAAGGGACGGCAATTCACCCCTCCACTTT
>TRBD1|-|TRBV30|TRBJ1-1
CAWRQGQGAPEAFF
TGTGCCTGGCGACAGGGACAGGGGGCTCCTGAAGCTTTCTTT
>-|-|TRBV5-1|TRBJ1-1
CASSPEPNTEAFF
TGCGCCAGCAGTCCCGAACCGAACACTGAAGCTTTCTTT
>TRBD2|-|TRBV5-1|TRBJ2-3
CASSSGLAEDTQYF
TGCGCCAGCAGCTCGGGACTAGCGGAGGATACGCAGTATTTT
>-|-|TRBV2|TRBJ1-2
CASSETVYPNRGYGYTF
TGTGCCAGCAGTGAAACAGTCTACCCCAACCGGGGCTATGGCTACACCTTC
>-|-|TRBV5-1|TRBJ1-2
CASSLLPGAVGYTF
TGCGCCAGCAGCTTGCTCCCGGGGGCGGTTGGCTACACCTTC
>-|-|TRBV2|TRBJ1-1
CASRDTNTEAFF
TGTGCCAGCAGGGACACGAACACTGAAGCTTTCTTT
>-|-|TRBV10-3|TRBJ1-4
CAISSGTGEKLFF
TGTGCCATCAGTTCCGGGACCGGTGAAAAACTGTTTTTT
>-|-|TRBV12-5|TRBJ2-7
CASGLVGQVDF
TGTGCTAGTGGTTTGGTAGGGCAGGTTGACTTC
>-|-|TRBV7-2|TRBJ1-1
CASSLSRPGSTEAFF
TGTGCCAGCAGCTTATCGCGGCCCGGATCCACTGAAGCTTTCTTT
>TRBD1|-|TRBV7-2|TRBJ2-2
CASSPQGAYTGELFF
TGTGCCAGCAGCCCACAGGGGGCGTACACCGGGGAGCTGTTTTTT
>-|-|TRBV30|TRBJ1-2
CAWSEGTRGGGYTF
TGTGCCTGGAGTGAGGGCACCCGAGGGGGTGGCTACACCTTC
>-|-|TRBV6-6|TRBJ2-3
CASSYLSGPTDTQYF
TGTGCCAGCAGTTACCTCAGCGGACCAACAGATACGCAGTATTTT
>TRBD2|-|TRBV7-8|TRBJ2-4
CASSLRVAGGADIQYF
TGTGCCAGCAGCTTAAGGGTAGCGGGAGGGGCTGACATTCAGTACTTC
>-|-|TRBV7-9|TRBJ1-4
CASGSAQGGRTNEKLFF
TGTGCCAGCGGTTCAGCCCAGGGAGGACGGACTAATGAAAAACTGTTTTTT
>TRBD1|-|TRBV4-2|TRBJ1-5
CASSPSTGRGNQPQHF
TGTGCCAGCAGCCCTTCGACAGGGAGAGGCAATCAGCCCCAGCATTTT
>-|once|TRBV9|TRBJ2-5
CASSPRGRQETQYF
TGTGCCAGCAGCCCCCGGGGTAGGCAAGAGACCCAGTACTTC
>TRBD2|-|TRBV6-1|TRBJ2-2
CASKLAGGRTGELFF
TGTGCCAGCAAACTAGCGGGGGGGCGGACCGGGGAGCTGTTTTTT
>-|-|TRBV7-2|TRBJ1-1
CASSLGGTLRGAFF
TGTGCCAGCAGCTTGGGAGGGACTCTTCGTGGTGCTTTCTTT
>-|-|TRBV10-3|TRBJ2-1
CATGEAYNEQFF
TGTGCCACCGGGGAAGCCTACAATGAGCAGTTCTTC
>TRBD2|once|TRBV19|TRBJ2-1
CASSISSGSSYNEQFF
TGTGCCAGTAGTATCTCGAGCGGGAGCTCCTACAATGAGCAGTTCTTC
>TRBD1|-|TRBV7-4|TRBJ1-6
CASSPRDRRISPLHF
TGTGCCAGCAGCCCTAGGGACAGGAGGATTTCACCCCTCCACTTT
>-|-|TRBV29-1|TRBJ1-2
CSVEKQSYGYTF
TGCAGCGTTGAGAAACAGAGCTATGGCTACACCTTC
>-|-|TRBV19|TRBJ1-4
CASSISGSGEKLFF
TGTGCCAGTAGTATATCGGGCAGCGGGGAAAAACTGTTTTTT
>TRBD1|-|TRBV19|TRBJ2-5
CASRGGTGIRQTQYF
TGTGCCAGTAGAGGGGGGACAGGGATCAGGCAGACCCAGTACTTC
>-|-|TRBV6-1|TRBJ1-6
CASSEQSSYNSPLHF
TGTGCCAGCAGTGAACAGAGCTCCTATAATTCACCCCTCCACTTT
>-|-|TRBV5-1|TRBJ1-1
CASSLEGTEAFF
TGCGCCAGCAGCTTGGAGGGCACTGAAGCTTTCTTT
>TRBD1|-|TRBV6-6|TRBJ2-7
CASTTQGQGSYEQYF
TGTGCCAGCACCACCCAGGGACAGGGGTCCTACGAGCAGTACTTC
>-|-|TRBV15|TRBJ1-2
CATSRDYTGGYTF
TGTGCCACCAGCAGAGATTATACTGGTGGCTACACCTTC
>-|-|TRBV9|TRBJ2-5
CASSVRDEGAETQYF
TGTGCCAGCAGCGTAAGGGACGAAGGGGCAGAGACCCAGTACTTC
>-|-|TRBV11-3|TRBJ1-2
CASSLGASYYGYTF
TGTGCCAGCAGCTTAGGGGCAAGCTACTATGGCTACACCTTC
>-|-|TRBV30|TRBJ1-6
CAWRVVGSYNSPLHF
TGTGCCTGGAGGGTAGTAGGGTCCTATAATTCACCCCTCCACTTT
>TRBD2|-|TRBV4-1|TRBJ2-7
CASSHARNLILAGSSYEQYF
TGCGCCAGCAGCCACGCCCGTAATCTTATACTAGCGGGGTCTTCCTACGAGCAGTACTTC
>TRBD1|-|TRBV19|TRBJ1-5
CASSIAGGNNQPQHF
TGTGCCAGTAGTATTGCAGGGGGAAACAATCAGCCCCAGCATTTT
>-|-|TRBV18|TRBJ1-1
CASSYRVGNTEAFF
TGTGCCAGCTCATACAGGGTGGGGAATACTGAAGCTTTCTTT
>-|-|TRBV9|TRBJ2-3
CASSLGTDTQYF
TGTGCCAGCAGCCTCGGGACAGATACGCAGTATTTT